This is a list of T cell receptor beta chains from one sample in a study of CD8+CD57+ T cells in acquired aplastic anemia. TCRdb re-called the reads through MiXCR, storing one row per CDR3 protein. The repertoire holds hundreds of thousands of distinct CDR3 sequences, with around 32% as singletons. Material for sequencing was sorted CD4+, CD8+, or CD8+CD57+ T cells (not recorded which) from PBMCs. The receptors were sampled from a human donor with aplastic anemia. Both conserved end residues are part of each CDR3. D genes are given only for firm matches. Size tells how often a clone was seen (once, few, many) or the class of an expanded clone, and some rows leave it out.

D,V,J,size,CDR3,DNA
-,TRBV27,TRBJ1-2,-,CASRPTGGGYGYTF,TGTGCCAGCAGGCCAACCGGAGGGGGCTATGGCTACACCTTC
-,TRBV12-3/TRBV12-4,TRBJ1-1,few,CASSFDGGDTEAFF,TGTGCCAGCAGTTTCGACGGTGGGGACACTGAAGCTTTCTTT
-,TRBV9,TRBJ2-5,-,CASSVELGSGTQYF,TGTGCCAGCAGCGTAGAACTAGGGTCAGGGACCCAGTACTTC
-,TRBV10-3,TRBJ1-5,-,CAISLRGISNQPQHF,TGTGCCATCAGTTTACGGGGGATCTCAAATCAGCCCCAGCATTTT
TRBD2,TRBV7-7,TRBJ2-5,many,CASSFLSGRAETQYF,TGTGCTAGCAGCTTCCTTAGCGGGAGGGCAGAGACCCAGTACTTC
TRBD2,TRBV19,TRBJ2-7,many,CASSITSGGTYEQYF,TGTGCCAGTAGTATTACTAGCGGGGGCACCTACGAGCAGTACTTC
TRBD1,TRBV7-3,TRBJ1-2,-,CASSRQGVISGYTF,TGTGCCAGCAGCCGACAGGGGGTGATCAGTGGCTACACCTTC
TRBD1,TRBV25-1,TRBJ1-4,few,CASSNDIGDRGEKLFF,TGTGCCAGCAGTAACGACATTGGGGACAGGGGCGAAAAACTGTTTTTT
-,TRBV15,TRBJ1-5,few,CATSRDRGGQPQHF,TGTGCCACCAGCAGAGATAGGGGGGGTCAGCCCCAGCATTTT
-,TRBV7-9,TRBJ2-7,-,CASSPPGVASYEQYF,TGCGCCAGCAGCCCCCCGGGAGTAGCATCCTACGAGCAGTACTTC
-,TRBV24-1,TRBJ2-7,-,CATSPYPGTGEQYF,TGTGCCACAAGCCCCTATCCCGGGACCGGGGAGCAGTACTTC
-,TRBV29-1,TRBJ2-7,many,CSVEDPAGSYEQYF,TGCAGCGTTGAAGATCCTGCGGGGTCCTACGAGCAGTACTTC
-,TRBV2,TRBJ1-2,many,CASSEAAPGYTF,TGTGCCAGCAGTGAAGCTGCTCCTGGCTACACCTTC
TRBD2,TRBV2,TRBJ2-1,few,CASSGGSGVYNEQFF,TGTGCCAGCAGTGGGGGTAGCGGGGTTTACAATGAGCAGTTCTTC
-,TRBV25-1,TRBJ2-5,-,CASSFAGAVETQYF,TGTGCCAGCAGTTTTGCGGGGGCAGTAGAGACCCAGTACTTC
TRBD2,TRBV2,TRBJ2-1,many,CASSEALGGVEQFF,TGTGCCAGCAGTGAAGCGCTGGGAGGGGTTGAGCAGTTCTTC
-,TRBV7-3,TRBJ2-1,few,CASGYRGTTNEQFF,TGTGCCAGCGGTTACCGGGGGACCACAAATGAGCAGTTCTTC
-,TRBV10-3,TRBJ1-6,-,CAISGSGDNSPLHF,TGTGCCATCAGTGGGTCAGGGGACAATTCACCCCTCCACTTT
-,TRBV5-5,TRBJ1-1,few,CASSLDSGRTEAFF,TGTGCCAGCAGCCTCGACAGCGGGCGGACTGAAGCTTTCTTT
TRBD1,TRBV15,TRBJ2-3,many,CATGTVDSTDTQYF,TGTGCCACCGGGACAGTAGATAGCACAGATACGCAGTATTTT
TRBD2,TRBV4-2,TRBJ2-6,-,CASSPRASGGAFSGANVLTF,TGTGCCAGCAGCCCTAGGGCTAGCGGGGGGGCCTTCTCTGGGGCCAACGTCCTGACTTTC
TRBD2,TRBV19,TRBJ2-1,many,CASSSAGTSVNEQFF,TGTGCCAGTAGTTCCGCCGGGACTAGTGTCAATGAGCAGTTCTTC
-,TRBV5-5,TRBJ1-5,few,CASSLDRFNQPQHF,TGTGCCAGCAGCTTGGACAGGTTTAATCAGCCCCAGCATTTT
-,TRBV20-1,TRBJ2-5,-,CSARPEGTPQETQYF,TGCAGTGCTAGACCCGAGGGGACTCCTCAAGAGACCCAGTACTTC
TRBD1,TRBV11-1,TRBJ2-1,-,CASSLIGQGAVNEQFF,TGTGCCAGCAGCTTAATCGGACAGGGGGCTGTCAATGAGCAGTTCTTC
-,TRBV7-9,TRBJ1-1,-,CASSQDATANTEAFF,TGTGCCAGCAGCCAGGATGCAACGGCGAACACTGAAGCTTTCTTT
-,TRBV4-1,TRBJ2-3,few,CASSLETVTDTQYF,TGCGCCAGCAGCCTTGAGACCGTCACAGATACGCAGTATTTT
TRBD2,TRBV29-1,TRBJ2-1,-,CSASLAGGDEQFF,TGCAGCGCTTCACTAGCGGGAGGGGATGAGCAGTTCTTC
-,TRBV20-1,TRBJ1-1,few,CSARVGEGVTEAFF,TGCAGTGCTAGAGTCGGGGAGGGTGTCACTGAAGCTTTCTTT
-,TRBV7-8,TRBJ2-7,-,CASSISHDYEQYF,TGTGCCAGCAGCATTAGCCATGACTACGAGCAGTACTTC
-,TRBV14,TRBJ1-1,-,CASSQAGSLLGTEAFF,TGTGCCAGCAGCCAAGCGGGGTCCCTCTTGGGGACTGAAGCTTTCTTT
-,TRBV25-1,TRBJ1-4,few,CASSSIEGPSLFF,TGTGCCAGCAGTTCGATAGAGGGTCCCAGCCTGTTTTTT
TRBD1,TRBV7-9,TRBJ1-4,few,CASSLSATGGKKLFF,TGTGCCAGCAGCTTATCTGCGACAGGGGGCAAAAAACTGTTTTTT
-,TRBV10-3,TRBJ2-3,-,CAISETGSTDTQYF,TGTGCCATCAGTGAGACAGGGAGCACAGATACGCAGTATTTT
TRBD1,TRBV29-1,TRBJ1-1,-,CSVVIPGQGARGTEAFF,TGCAGCGTTGTCATTCCGGGACAGGGGGCGCGGGGCACTGAAGCTTTCTTT
TRBD2,TRBV13,TRBJ2-2,few,CASSGTDWTSDGELFF,TGTGCCAGCAGCGGTACGGACTGGACTAGCGACGGGGAGCTGTTTTTT
-,TRBV2,TRBJ1-1,many,CASSEALRTEAFF,TGTGCCAGCAGTGAAGCGCTTCGCACTGAAGCTTTCTTT
TRBD2,TRBV20-1,TRBJ2-1,-,CSARALRGISYNEQFF,TGCAGTGCTAGAGCTTTGCGGGGGATCTCCTACAATGAGCAGTTCTTC
-,TRBV29-1,TRBJ1-6,-,CSVVRRAYNSPLHF,TGCAGCGTTGTACGTAGGGCCTATAATTCACCCCTCCACTTT
TRBD1,TRBV24-1,TRBJ2-7,-,CATSDSRTGVSSYEQYF,TGTGCCACCAGTGATTCTCGGACAGGGGTGAGCTCCTACGAGCAGTACTTC
-,TRBV7-3,TRBJ2-1,many,CASSLTAYNEQFF,TGTGCCAGCAGCTTAACAGCCTACAATGAGCAGTTCTTC
TRBD2,TRBV5-1,TRBJ2-7,once,CASSLGDYYEQYF,TGCGCCAGCAGCTTGGGGGACTACTACGAGCAGTACTTC
TRBD2,TRBV20-1,TRBJ2-3,-,CSAKGLAGGPDTQYF,TGCAGTGCTAAAGGACTAGCGGGGGGGCCAGATACGCAGTATTTT
-,TRBV6-2/TRBV6-3,TRBJ1-6,-,CASRWVLNSPLHF,TGTGCCAGCAGATGGGTACTTAATTCACCCCTCCACTTT
-,TRBV2,TRBJ1-5,many,CASMRNSNQPQHF,TGTGCCAGCATGCGTAATAGCAATCAGCCCCAGCATTTT
-,TRBV6-1,TRBJ1-5,-,CASGWAGNSNQPQHF,TGTGCCAGTGGGTGGGCGGGAAATAGCAATCAGCCCCAGCATTTT
-,TRBV2,TRBJ2-7,many,CASSVALGVDEQYF,TGTGCCAGCAGTGTCGCTTTGGGAGTAGACGAGCAGTACTTC
-,TRBV25-1,TRBJ1-1,-,CASSQPGRNTEAFF,TGTGCCAGCAGCCAGCCGGGCAGGAACACTGAAGCTTTCTTT
-,TRBV7-2,TRBJ2-7,many,CASSQLQGSEQYF,TGTGCCAGCAGCCAATTACAGGGTAGCGAGCAGTACTTC
-,TRBV20-1,TRBJ2-3,-,CSANGGNTDTQYF,TGCAGTGCTAACGGCGGGAACACAGATACGCAGTATTTT
-,TRBV5-1,TRBJ2-2,-,CASSLEGDTGELFF,TGCGCCAGCAGCTTGGAAGGGGACACCGGGGAGCTGTTTTTT
TRBD1,TRBV28,TRBJ1-1,few,CASRYQGARAFF,TGTGCCAGCAGATATCAGGGGGCGCGAGCTTTCTTT
-,TRBV5-1,TRBJ2-7,-,CASSLDGDYEQYF,TGCGCCAGCAGCTTGGACGGTGACTACGAGCAGTACTTC
-,TRBV6-1,TRBJ1-2,many,CASRPGVVEGYTF,TGTGCCAGCAGGCCGGGGGTCGTAGAAGGCTACACCTTC
-,TRBV7-3,TRBJ1-2,many,CASSLAGGAYGYTF,TGTGCCAGCAGCCTGGCGGGGGGGGCCTATGGCTACACCTTC
-,TRBV7-9,TRBJ2-7,-,CASSLDLYEQCF,TGTGCCAGCAGCTTAGATCTTTACGAGCAGTGCTTC
-,TRBV6-1,TRBJ1-6,-,CASSVRGNSPLHF,TGTGCCAGCAGTGTACGGGGTAATTCACCCCTCCACTTT
TRBD1,TRBV7-9,TRBJ2-7,-,CASSGRTGGLF,TGTGCCAGCAGCGGACGGACAGGGGGACTCTTC
TRBD2,TRBV7-9,TRBJ2-5,many,CASSPGLAGQETQYF,TGTGCCAGCAGCCCCGGACTAGCCGGCCAAGAGACCCAGTACTTC